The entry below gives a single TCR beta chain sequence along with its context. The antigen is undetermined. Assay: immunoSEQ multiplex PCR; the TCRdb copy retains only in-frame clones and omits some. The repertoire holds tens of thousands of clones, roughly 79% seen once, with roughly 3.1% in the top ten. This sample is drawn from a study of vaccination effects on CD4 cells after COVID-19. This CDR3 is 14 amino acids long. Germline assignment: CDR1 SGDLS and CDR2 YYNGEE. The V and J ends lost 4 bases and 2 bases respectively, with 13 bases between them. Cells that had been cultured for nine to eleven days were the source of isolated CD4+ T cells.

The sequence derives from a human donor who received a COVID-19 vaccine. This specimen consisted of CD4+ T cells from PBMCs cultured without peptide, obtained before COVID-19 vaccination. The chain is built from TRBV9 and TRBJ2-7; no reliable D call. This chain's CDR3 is CASSPRAETYEQYF. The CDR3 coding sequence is TGTGCCAGCAGCCCCCGGGCTGAAACCTACGAGCAGTACTTC.